This T cell receptor (beta chain) was captured by sequencing in a study of tumor-infiltrating lymphocytes in primary liver carcinoma. Trimming removed 11 bases from V and 5 bases from J; junction bases left unmatched: 11. The CDR3 length is 14 residues. CDR1 SEHNR and CDR2 FQNEAQ come from the germline V gene (reference sequence). This clonotype was seen more than once but under ten times. Synthesis of TCR beta cDNA was carried out from 500 ng total RNA with a constant-region primer. Sequencing libraries for TCR beta derived from three nested multiplex PCR rounds that used slightly modified ARM-PCR. A C-beta reverse primer and TRBV1-TRBV30 forward primers served in each of the first two PCR rounds, at 10 cycles apiece. From the multiplex PCR reads, TCRdb called clonotypes with MiXCR, one entry per CDR3 protein. The sample carries around 190,000 distinct CDR3 sequences, around four fifths recorded once.

Unsorted bulk tissue (roughly 17-33 mg) underwent RNA and DNA co-extraction. The chain carries TRBV7-9 and TRBJ2-3; TRBD2 aligns across 9 bases. Sequenced sample: tumor tissue from primary liver carcinoma. The clonotype originates from a man aged 40-50 years with primary liver carcinoma and hepatitis B virus infection. CDR3 sequence: CAVPSGTRGDTQYF. CDR3 DNA sequence: TGTGCCGTTCCTAGCGGGACTCGGGGAGATACGCAGTATTTT. The whole variable domain, filled in from reference TRBV7-9 and TRBJ2-3, reads DTGVSQNPRHKITKRGQNVTFRCDPISEHNRLYWYRQTLGQGPEFLTYFQNEAQLEKSRLLSDRFSAERPKGSFSTLEIQRTEQGDSAMYLCAVPSGTRGDTQYFGPGTRLTVL.